This note documents a single TCR beta chain sequence. Other nucleotide sequences from this sample produce the same CDR3. V shed 4 bases, J shed 1 base, and the junction held 2 bases outside the gene matches. This CDR3 is 14 amino acids long. Germline CDR1 SGHKS, CDR2 YYEKEE (reference sequence). The sample originates from a study of blood T cell repertoires in COVID-19. Assay used: immunoSEQ multiplex PCR; TCRdb lists only in-frame clones, some missing. The data show some 170,000 clones, 84% seen once. The receptor's source is a man aged 45 to 65 who had recovered from COVID-19. The V gene is TRBV5-5, the J gene TRBJ2-5; 9 bases match TRBD1. The source material was PBMCs or T cells enriched from blood (not recorded which). This chain's CDR3 is CASSQGQGQETQYF. In nucleotides, the CDR3 is TGTGCCAGCAGCCAGGGACAGGGCCAAGAGACCCAGTACTTC. The full variable domain, with the rest looked up from reference TRBV5-5 and TRBJ2-5, is DAGVTQSPTHLIKTRGQQVTLRCSPISGHKSVSWYQQVLGQGPQFIFQYYEKEERGRGNFPDRFSARQFPNYSSELNVNALLLGDSALYLCASSQGQGQETQYFGPGTRLLVL.